Detailed here is one TCR beta chain. The antigen is not known. Germline CDR1 and CDR2: LGHDT and YNNKEL (reference sequence). This CDR3 region has 16 residues. The V end lost 1 base, the J end lost 7 bases, and 14 bases lay between the germline ends. This specimen belongs to a study of CD8 T cells in ankylosing spondylitis. Notes on the study in general: Significantly higher representation of disease-linked clones was reported for matched ankylosing spondylitis synovial fluid. In ankylosing spondylitis blood, a motif of roughly 8 highly homologous TCR beta variants appeared characteristic. In reactive arthritis synovial fluid and blood, some motif variants had been reported before.

Quantitative 5'-RACE with molecular barcodes was used to make the TCR beta libraries. TCRdb re-called the 5' RACE reads with MiXCR, one entry per CDR3 protein. The sample includes a few hundred thousand distinct CDR3 sequences, over 15% of them seen just once. The J gene is TRBJ1-6, the V gene TRBV3-1; perhaps TRBD1 as D (5 bases). The sample taken for sequencing was blood, either unsorted or a sorted T cell fraction (not recorded which). The clonotype originates from a male donor with ankylosing spondylitis or in good health (not recorded which). Written as DNA, the CDR3 is TGTGCCAGCAGCCAAGTGGGGGGGGGTGCCAATTCACCCCTCCACTTT. This codes for CASSQVGGGANSPLHF.